A selection of T cell receptor beta chains follows, all from one sample in a study of blood T cells in healthy people across ages. TCRdb re-called the 5' RACE reads with MiXCR, one entry per CDR3 protein. The data contain roughly 1,800,000 distinct CDR3 sequences, about 50% of them singletons. Sequenced input: blood. The source is a woman between 40 and 50 years old in good health. The conserved cysteine and the conserved F or W are not part of the CDR3 here. The order of the fields is D gene, V gene, J gene, CDR3 protein. The D gene is left open where the match is weak.

-	TRBV3-1	TRBJ1-2	ASNWDVGRYGYT
-	TRBV27	TRBJ2-1	ASSQGWGANEQF
-	TRBV6-5	TRBJ2-5	ASSYREQETQY
-	TRBV15	TRBJ1-2	ATSRPDASGGYT
TRBD2	TRBV15	TRBJ2-1	ATSRHLAGGAGSYNEQF
TRBD1	TRBV20-1	TRBJ1-2	SARTGSEINGYT
-	TRBV11-2	-	ASSFLSNQETQY
TRBD1	TRBV20-1	TRBJ2-2	SAQQGGQETGELF
-	TRBV4-2	TRBJ1-1	ASSQVRVNTEAF
TRBD2	TRBV4-2	TRBJ2-5	ASSPGLAGTQETQY
TRBD1	TRBV9	TRBJ1-2	ASSVETGGVGYT
-	TRBV12-3/TRBV12-4	TRBJ1-2	ASSPGRVPKGWNGYT
-	TRBV6-1	TRBJ2-3	ASNVFLRNTDTQY
TRBD2	TRBV28	TRBJ2-1	ASSSRLLAGTNNEQF
-	TRBV5-1	TRBJ1-6	ASSLGDSVSPLH
TRBD1	TRBV20-1	TRBJ1-2	SAQLPTGARNYGYT
TRBD2	TRBV20-1	TRBJ2-5	SASSGGPQETQY
TRBD2	TRBV7-2	TRBJ2-1	ASSPLAGGPGDEQF
-	TRBV10-3	TRBJ1-2	AISALRDTDYGYT
-	TRBV29-1	TRBJ2-6	SVEDHFRANVLT
TRBD2	TRBV7-2	TRBJ2-3	ASSFRGVGVTDMQY
-	TRBV20-1	TRBJ1-5	SARSIKWVGDYSNQPQH
-	TRBV28	TRBJ2-2	ASSLDGTHTGELF
-	TRBV29-1	TRBJ2-3	SVLRRGSTDTQY
TRBD2	TRBV5-1	TRBJ2-7	ASSSGTSSRGEQY
-	TRBV5-1	TRBJ2-5	ASSQLPSATQETQY
TRBD2	TRBV25-1	TRBJ2-1	ASSDTPLAGGLNEQF
TRBD1	TRBV28	TRBJ1-2	ASSETGTLLGYT
-	TRBV15	TRBJ1-2	ATSGAGEDYGYT
-	TRBV5-1	TRBJ2-5	ASGLAGVTQY
-	TRBV7-9	TRBJ2-1	ASSTRTGKGNEQF
-	TRBV4-2	TRBJ2-1	ASSQGLGTSHYNEQF
TRBD2	TRBV6-5	TRBJ2-3	ATRTSGGITDTQY
TRBD1	TRBV7-9	TRBJ2-1	ASSSNAGGHNEQF
-	TRBV27	TRBJ2-1	ATKTDLNNEQF
TRBD1	TRBV7-9	TRBJ2-7	ASRGTGRWDEQY
-	TRBV9	TRBJ2-3	ASSVAGASASDTQY
TRBD1	TRBV29-1	TRBJ1-2	SVRQGGDYGYT
-	TRBV6-2/TRBV6-3	TRBJ2-7	ASSSLLGATYEQY